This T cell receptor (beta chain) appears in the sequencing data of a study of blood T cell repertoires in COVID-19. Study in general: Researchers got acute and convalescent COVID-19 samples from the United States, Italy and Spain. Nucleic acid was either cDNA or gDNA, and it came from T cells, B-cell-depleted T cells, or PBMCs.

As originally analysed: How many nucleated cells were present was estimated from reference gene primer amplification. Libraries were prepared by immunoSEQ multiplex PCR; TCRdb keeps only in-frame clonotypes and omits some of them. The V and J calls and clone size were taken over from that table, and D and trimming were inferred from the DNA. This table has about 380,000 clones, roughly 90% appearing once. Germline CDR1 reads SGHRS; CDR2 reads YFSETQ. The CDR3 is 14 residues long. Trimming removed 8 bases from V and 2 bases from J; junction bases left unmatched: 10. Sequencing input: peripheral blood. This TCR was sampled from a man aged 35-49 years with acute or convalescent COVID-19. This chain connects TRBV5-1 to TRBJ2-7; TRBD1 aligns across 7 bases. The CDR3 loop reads CASSTGQAAYEQYF. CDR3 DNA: TGCGCCAGTTCCACCGGACAGGCGGCCTACGAGCAGTACTTC.